The rows below give T cell receptor beta chains drawn from one sample of a study of blood T cell repertoires in COVID-19. Using immunoSEQ multiplex PCR, the repertoire was profiled, and TCRdb retains in-frame clones only, with some absent. This sample has around 56,000 clones; roughly 86% occur once, and the top ten carry 5.5% to 8.5%. The sample was peripheral blood. These receptors were obtained from a man between 60 and 70 years old with active or convalescent COVID-19. CDR3s include the opening cysteine and the closing phenylalanine or tryptophan. D genes are given only for firm matches. A row's size may be missing; if present it is once, few, many or a size class.

j_gene: TRBJ1-3; v_gene: TRBV6-1; d_gene: NA; abundance: NA; CDR3aa: CASSEGRKQGGNTIYF; CDR3nt: TGTGCCAGCAGTGAAGGTAGAAAACAGGGAGGAAACACCATATATTTT
j_gene: TRBJ2-1; v_gene: TRBV7-2; d_gene: NA; abundance: NA; CDR3aa: CASSGGAPAYNEQFF; CDR3nt: TGTGCCAGCAGCGGAGGAGCGCCCGCCTACAATGAGCAGTTCTTC
j_gene: TRBJ1-4; v_gene: TRBV5-1; d_gene: TRBD1; abundance: NA; CDR3aa: CASSLQGGSEKLFF; CDR3nt: TGCGCCAGCAGCCTACAGGGGGGAAGTGAAAAACTGTTTTTT
j_gene: TRBJ1-1; v_gene: TRBV6-5; d_gene: NA; abundance: NA; CDR3aa: CASSYVGFRTEAFF; CDR3nt: TGTGCCAGCAGTTACGTTGGTTTTCGGACTGAAGCTTTCTTT
j_gene: TRBJ2-5; v_gene: TRBV11-2; d_gene: TRBD2; abundance: once; CDR3aa: CASSRTSGIETQYF; CDR3nt: TGTGCCAGCAGCCGGACTAGCGGGATTGAGACCCAGTACTTC
j_gene: TRBJ1-1; v_gene: TRBV6-4; d_gene: NA; abundance: once; CDR3aa: CADKKRGGTEAFF; CDR3nt: TGTGCCGATAAAAAGAGGGGGGGGACTGAAGCTTTCTTT
j_gene: TRBJ1-4; v_gene: TRBV18; d_gene: NA; abundance: NA; CDR3aa: CASSLTGSEKLFF; CDR3nt: TGTGCCAGCTCATTGACTGGGAGCGAAAAACTGTTTTTT
j_gene: TRBJ2-2; v_gene: TRBV10-3; d_gene: NA; abundance: NA; CDR3aa: CAISDGNPTGELFF; CDR3nt: TGTGCCATCAGTGATGGCAACCCAACCGGGGAGCTGTTTTTT
j_gene: TRBJ1-2; v_gene: TRBV5-1; d_gene: NA; abundance: NA; CDR3aa: CASSLAAGDGYTF; CDR3nt: TGCGCCAGCAGCTTGGCGGCAGGGGATGGCTACACCTTC
j_gene: TRBJ2-5; v_gene: TRBV21-1; d_gene: NA; abundance: NA; CDR3aa: CASSKGLAGADGETQYF; CDR3nt: TGTGCCAGCAGCAAGGGACTAGCGGGGGCCGATGGGGAGACCCAGTACTTC
j_gene: TRBJ2-1; v_gene: TRBV5-1; d_gene: TRBD2; abundance: NA; CDR3aa: CASSVNLAGAYNEQFF; CDR3nt: TGCGCCAGCAGCGTGAATTTAGCGGGAGCTTACAATGAGCAGTTCTTC
j_gene: TRBJ2-2; v_gene: TRBV6-2/TRBV6-3; d_gene: TRBD1; abundance: NA; CDR3aa: CASSYSGTGRRMANTGELFF; CDR3nt: TGTGCCAGCAGTTACTCGGGGACAGGGAGACGCATGGCGAACACCGGGGAGCTGTTTTTT
j_gene: TRBJ2-3; v_gene: TRBV21-1; d_gene: NA; abundance: NA; CDR3aa: CASSKESGGRSGGSTDTQYF; CDR3nt: TGTGCCAGCAGCAAAGAATCAGGGGGCCGTAGCGGGGGAAGCACAGATACGCAGTATTTT
j_gene: TRBJ1-6; v_gene: TRBV5-4; d_gene: TRBD1; abundance: NA; CDR3aa: CASSRGQRLHF; CDR3nt: TGTGCCAGCAGCCGGGGACAGCGTCTCCACTTT
j_gene: TRBJ1-3; v_gene: TRBV5-1; d_gene: NA; abundance: NA; CDR3aa: CASSLGAGGNTIYF; CDR3nt: TGCGCCAGCAGCTTGGGGGCAGGAGGAAACACCATATATTTT
j_gene: TRBJ2-7; v_gene: TRBV5-1; d_gene: TRBD2; abundance: NA; CDR3aa: CASSLRGLALGEQYF; CDR3nt: TGCGCCAGCAGCTTAAGAGGACTAGCTTTGGGGGAGCAGTACTTC
j_gene: TRBJ1-4; v_gene: TRBV7-9; d_gene: TRBD1; abundance: NA; CDR3aa: CASSLEGQGAPEKLFF; CDR3nt: TGTGCCAGCAGCTTAGAAGGACAGGGGGCGCCTGAAAAACTGTTTTTT
j_gene: TRBJ2-7; v_gene: TRBV29-1; d_gene: NA; abundance: NA; CDR3aa: CSVEKQATGEQYF; CDR3nt: TGCAGCGTTGAGAAGCAAGCAACGGGGGAGCAGTACTTC
j_gene: TRBJ1-5; v_gene: TRBV6-1; d_gene: NA; abundance: NA; CDR3aa: CASSEARGGPQHF; CDR3nt: TGTGCCAGCAGTGAAGCGCGGGGCGGGCCCCAGCATTTT
j_gene: TRBJ1-5; v_gene: TRBV5-4; d_gene: TRBD1; abundance: NA; CDR3aa: CASSLDWDRGWSQPQHF; CDR3nt: TGTGCCAGCAGCTTGGACTGGGACAGGGGATGGAGTCAGCCCCAGCATTTT
j_gene: TRBJ2-1; v_gene: TRBV2; d_gene: NA; abundance: NA; CDR3aa: CASIRELGPNEQFF; CDR3nt: TGTGCCAGCATACGGGAGCTGGGCCCCAATGAGCAGTTCTTC
j_gene: TRBJ1-6; v_gene: TRBV27; d_gene: NA; abundance: NA; CDR3aa: CASTKRQVALNNSPLHF; CDR3nt: TGTGCCAGCACCAAACGACAGGTGGCATTGAATAATTCACCCCTCCACTTT
j_gene: TRBJ1-5; v_gene: TRBV5-6; d_gene: TRBD1; abundance: NA; CDR3aa: CASSLWDRDNQPQHF; CDR3nt: TGTGCCAGCAGCTTGTGGGACAGGGACAATCAGCCCCAGCATTTT
j_gene: TRBJ2-2; v_gene: TRBV7-2; d_gene: TRBD2; abundance: NA; CDR3aa: CASRPGTKNTGELFF; CDR3nt: TGTGCCAGCAGACCCGGGACTAAGAACACCGGGGAGCTGTTTTTT
j_gene: TRBJ2-1; v_gene: TRBV7-7; d_gene: TRBD2; abundance: NA; CDR3aa: CASSPSGSGSPDEQFF; CDR3nt: TGTGCCAGCAGCCCGAGCGGAAGCGGGAGTCCTGATGAGCAGTTCTTC
j_gene: TRBJ1-5; v_gene: TRBV15; d_gene: NA; abundance: NA; CDR3aa: CATSLQPPSGSGQPQHF; CDR3nt: TGTGCCACCAGCCTTCAGCCGCCAAGCGGTTCGGGTCAGCCCCAGCATTTT
j_gene: TRBJ1-1; v_gene: TRBV18; d_gene: NA; abundance: NA; CDR3aa: CASSPAGGLSPTEAFF; CDR3nt: TGTGCCAGCTCACCTGCGGGGGGCCTATCCCCAACTGAAGCTTTCTTT
j_gene: TRBJ2-7; v_gene: TRBV4-1; d_gene: TRBD1; abundance: NA; CDR3aa: CASSNKGQGGSYEQYF; CDR3nt: TGCGCCAGCTCAAACAAAGGACAGGGAGGATCCTACGAGCAGTACTTC
j_gene: TRBJ1-5; v_gene: TRBV6-1; d_gene: NA; abundance: NA; CDR3aa: CASSEGTAYQPQHF; CDR3nt: TGTGCCAGCAGTGAAGGGACAGCCTATCAGCCCCAGCATTTT
j_gene: TRBJ1-2; v_gene: TRBV3-1/TRBV3-2; d_gene: TRBD1; abundance: NA; CDR3aa: CASSQVVGQGLRYGYTF; CDR3nt: TGTGCCAGCAGCCAAGTTGTAGGACAGGGGCTTAGGTATGGCTACACCTTC
j_gene: TRBJ1-5; v_gene: TRBV2; d_gene: TRBD1; abundance: NA; CDR3aa: CASSLDRDQPQHF; CDR3nt: TGTGCCAGCAGTCTGGACAGGGATCAGCCCCAGCATTTT
j_gene: TRBJ2-1; v_gene: TRBV18; d_gene: TRBD1; abundance: NA; CDR3aa: CASSSVGQGGEQFF; CDR3nt: TGTGCCAGCTCCTCAGTCGGACAGGGAGGTGAGCAGTTCTTC
j_gene: TRBJ1-5; v_gene: TRBV21-1; d_gene: NA; abundance: NA; CDR3aa: CASSGPTGTTGQPQHF; CDR3nt: TGTGCCAGCAGCGGTCCTACAGGGACTACCGGTCAGCCCCAGCATTTT
j_gene: TRBJ1-4; v_gene: TRBV9; d_gene: TRBD1; abundance: NA; CDR3aa: CASSGPHGTVNEKLFF; CDR3nt: TGTGCCAGCAGCGGACCGCACGGGACAGTCAATGAAAAACTGTTTTTT
j_gene: TRBJ1-1; v_gene: TRBV9; d_gene: NA; abundance: NA; CDR3aa: CASSAHTEAFF; CDR3nt: TGTGCCAGCAGCGCTCACACTGAAGCTTTCTTT
j_gene: TRBJ2-7; v_gene: TRBV27; d_gene: NA; abundance: NA; CDR3aa: CASSPGGTESSYEQYF; CDR3nt: TGTGCCAGCAGTCCCGGAGGGACGGAGAGCTCCTACGAGCAGTACTTC
j_gene: TRBJ2-1; v_gene: TRBV9; d_gene: TRBD2; abundance: NA; CDR3aa: CASSVLAGGLNEQFF; CDR3nt: TGTGCCAGCAGCGTACTAGCGGGGGGGCTCAATGAGCAGTTCTTC
j_gene: TRBJ1-2; v_gene: TRBV5-1; d_gene: TRBD1; abundance: NA; CDR3aa: CASSLATGDGYTF; CDR3nt: TGCGCCAGCAGCTTGGCGACAGGGGATGGCTACACCTTC